One and the same sample provided the 28 T cell receptor beta chains below, sequenced in a study of vaccination effects on CD4 cells after COVID-19. No antigen is known for these receptors. Method: immunoSEQ multiplex PCR; TCRdb's copy keeps in-frame clones and lacks some. The data contain tens of thousands of clones, about 72% of them singletons. The culture ran for approximately nine days before CD4+ T cells were isolated. The sequenced sample was CD4+ T cells from PBMCs cultured without peptide, obtained before COVID-19 vaccination. These receptors all stem from a human donor who had a prior SARS-CoV-2 infection.

The rearrangement links TRBV19 to TRBJ2-1; the D call may be TRBD1 or TRBD2 (5 bases each). This CDR3 contains 17 residues. CDR1 LNHDA and CDR2 SQIVND come from the germline V gene (reference sequence). With 5 bases removed from V and 3 bases from J, the gap between germline ends came to 20 bases. CDR3 coding DNA: TGTGCCAGTAGTGTCTGGGACGACCCTAAGGTCTACAATGAGCAGTTCTTC. Protein: CASSVWDDPKVYNEQFF.

This clone appeared once. This sequence joins TRBV27 and TRBJ1-4, with a tentative D call TRBD1 (5 bases). V was clipped by 4 bases and J by 7 bases, with 19 bases between them. The germline V gene has CDR1 MNHEY and CDR2 SMNVEV (reference sequence). The CDR3 is 16 amino acids. CDR3 residues: CASSYGGARLGEKLFF. CDR3 DNA sequence: TGTGCCAGCAGTTATGGGGGAGCGCGGTTAGGTGAAAAACTGTTTTTT.

The genes are TRBV7-3 and TRBJ2-1; 13 bases line up with TRBD2. Germline V CDR1 and CDR2: SGHTA, FQGTGA. Germline trimming cut 5 bases from V and 7 bases from J; bases unmatched to any gene: 11. The CDR3 has 17 amino acids. CDR3 sequence reads: CASSNPSLAGGLNEQFF. The CDR3 DNA reads TGTGCCAGCAGCAACCCCTCACTAGCGGGAGGGCTTAATGAGCAGTTCTTC.

V gene TRBV7-6 combines with J gene TRBJ1-6; no clear D. The CDR3 totals 16 residues. Deletions cut 3 bases from V and 9 bases from J, with 18 bases between. Per the germline V gene, CDR1 is SGHVS and CDR2 is FNYEAQ. The DNA for the CDR3 is TGTGCCAGCAGCTTGGGCAGCGTCAGTATATCTTCACCCCTCCACTTT. Protein product: CASSLGSVSISSPLHF. The whole variable domain, filled in from reference TRBV7-6 and TRBJ1-6, reads GAGVSQSPRYKVTKRGQDVALRCDPISGHVSLYWYRQALGQGPEFLTYFNYEAQQDKSGLPNDRFSAERPEGSISTLTIQRTEQRDSAMYRCASSLGSVSISSPLHFGNGTRLTVT.

The V gene is TRBV6-5, the J gene TRBJ2-1; 9 bases line up with TRBD2. J lost 2 bases, V lost 6 bases, and 5 bases had no gene match. Germline-derived CDR1 and CDR2 are MNHEY and SVGAGI. CDR3 length: 15 residues. CDR3 sequence: CASSRAGGAYNEQFF. As DNA, the CDR3 is TGTGCCAGCAGCCGGGCGGGAGGGGCCTACAATGAGCAGTTCTTC.

This CDR3 reads CASSLSLGAPYEQYF. The DNA for the CDR3 is TGTGCCAGCAGCTTATCCCTAGGAGCCCCCTACGAGCAGTACTTC. The chain recombines TRBV13 with TRBJ2-7, with D uncertain. CDR1 PRHDT and CDR2 FYEKMQ come from the germline V gene (reference sequence). This CDR3 has 15 residues. V lost 2 bases, J lost 2 bases, and 13 bases lay in between.

The chain recombines TRBV4-2 with TRBJ2-3; TRBD2 matches 8 bases. Losses at the gene ends were 6 bases for V and 8 bases for J; bases not matched to a gene: 10. The CDR3 is made up of 14 amino acids. Germline assignment: CDR1 LGHNA and CDR2 YNFKEQ. The CDR3 is CASRSSGRSGTQYF. The DNA for the CDR3 is TGTGCCAGCAGGTCCAGCGGGAGAAGTGGTACGCAGTATTTT.

The chain has TRBV7-3 and TRBJ2-2; TRBD2 agrees at 9 bases. This CDR3 has 16 residues. Germline-derived CDR1 and CDR2 are SGHTA and FQGTGA. V was clipped by 5 bases and J by 0 bases; unmatched bases: 4. The CDR3, as DNA: TGTGCCAGCAGCCGGCTAGCGGGGTCGAACACCGGGGAGCTGTTTTTT. Translating it yields CASSRLAGSNTGELFF.

The chain carries TRBV18 and TRBJ1-1; weak D call: TRBD1 (6 bases). V was shortened by 1 base and J by 4 bases, with 22 bases between the two germline ends. Germline CDR1 reads KGHSH; CDR2 reads LQKENI. The CDR3 length is 18 residues. CDR3 residues: CASSPLSQGLGPSTEAFF. CDR3 sequence (DNA): TGTGCCAGCTCACCACTTTCGCAGGGGCTCGGCCCCAGCACTGAAGCTTTCTTT.

The chain joins TRBV9 to TRBJ2-7; 7 bases are a match to TRBD2. This CDR3 contains 14 residues. Trimming cost V 2 bases and J 3 bases; bases outside gene matches: 5. Germline values: CDR1 SGDLS, CDR2 YYNGEE. CDR3 DNA: TGTGCCAGCAGCGTGGGGGGGGAGGGCTACGAGCAGTACTTC. Protein: CASSVGGEGYEQYF.

The J gene is TRBJ1-4, the V gene TRBV5-5; weak D call: TRBD1 (5 bases). From germline, CDR1 is SGHKS and CDR2 YYEKEE (reference sequence). Trimming pared 3 bases from V and 6 bases from J, leaving 15 bases between. CDR3 length: 15 amino acids. CDR3 in amino acids: CASSSRGAEDEKLFF. The DNA of the CDR3 is TGTGCCAGCAGCTCCCGCGGGGCAGAGGATGAAAAACTGTTTTTT.

This clone occurred a few times. The chain recombines TRBV30 with TRBJ2-1, with D perhaps TRBD2 (6 bases). Germline CDR1 reads GTSNPN; CDR2 reads SVGIG (reference sequence). The CDR3 covers 13 residues. V lost 7 bases and J 0 bases, leaving 10 bases between the germline ends. The CDR3 DNA sequence: TGTGCCTTCTTGGGGGGCTCCTACAATGAGCAGTTCTTC. Translated, it gives CAFLGGSYNEQFF. The whole variable domain, filled in from reference TRBV30 and TRBJ2-1, reads SQTIHQWPATLVQPVGSPLSLECTVEGTSNPNLYWYRQAAGRGLQLLFYSVGIGQISSEVPQNLSASRPQDRQFILSSKKLLLSDSGFYLCAFLGGSYNEQFFGPGTRLTVL.

The V gene is TRBV11-3, the J gene TRBJ1-4; 10 bases match TRBD1. The CDR3 spans 15 residues. J lost 7 bases, V lost 5 bases, and 7 bases had no gene match. CDR1 is SGHNT and CDR2 is YENEEA in the germline V gene. This chain's CDR3 is CASSKGQGSGEKLFF. The CDR3 DNA reads as TGTGCCAGCAGCAAGGGACAGGGGTCGGGTGAAAAACTGTTTTTT.

The V call is TRBV7-6, the J call TRBJ2-3, with TRBD2 identical over 12 bases. This CDR3 spans 16 amino acids. Germline loops: CDR1 SGHVS, CDR2 FNYEAQ. Losses at the gene ends were 5 bases for V and 3 bases for J; bases not matched to a gene: 6. CDR3 in DNA: TGTGCCAGCAGCCCGCGGACTAGCGGGGTTACAGATACGCAGTATTTT. It encodes CASSPRTSGVTDTQYF.

V is TRBV15 and J is TRBJ2-3, with D perhaps TRBD2 (5 bases). The V gene lost 0 bases and the J gene lost 3 bases, with 16 bases spanning the gap. CDR1 and CDR2 from the germline V gene are LNHNV and YYDKDF (reference sequence). The CDR3 is 17 amino acids. The DNA for the CDR3 is TGTGCCACCAGCAGAGATTTTTGGGTATCGGGGACAGATACGCAGTATTTT. Translation gives CATSRDFWVSGTDTQYF.

The chain has TRBV5-1 and TRBJ2-1; 7 bases line up with TRBD1. J was trimmed by 0 bases and V by 6 bases; bases with no gene match: 3. Germline lookup yields CDR1 SGHRS and CDR2 YFSETQ. The CDR3 sequence is 14 residues long. CDR3 sequence: CASKRDSSYNEQFF. In DNA form, the CDR3 reads TGCGCCAGCAAACGGGACAGCTCCTACAATGAGCAGTTCTTC.

CDR3 sequence: CASTRGNQPQHF. The CDR3 DNA follows: TGTGCCAGCACCCGGGGCAATCAGCCCCAGCATTTT. V gene TRBV5-6 combines with J gene TRBJ1-5, with no clear D. The ends were cut back, 6 bases at V and 2 bases at J, with 6 bases in the middle. CDR1 is SGHDT, CDR2 YYEEEE, per germline. The CDR3 consists of 12 residues.

V is TRBV5-1 and J is TRBJ1-1; D gene unclear. V was shortened by 6 bases and J by 0 bases, with 12 bases between the two germline ends. Germline V lookup: CDR1 SGHRS, CDR2 YFSETQ. This CDR3 is 14 amino acids long. CDR3 nucleotides: TGCGCCAGCAATCCGGGCGTGATGAACACTGAAGCTTTCTTT. Its protein is CASNPGVMNTEAFF.

Worth noting for this clone: Germline is not matched at one junction end, which may reflect a read error. The chain is built from TRBV7-7 and TRBJ2-5; D remains ambiguous. The CDR3 sequence is 13 residues long. Germline V gives CDR1 SSHAT, CDR2 FNYEAQ (reference sequence). The CDR3 here is CASSPSTSETQYF. Written as DNA, the CDR3 is TGTGCTAGCAGCCCTTCAACAAGCGAGACCCAGTACTTC. Using reference TRBV7-7 and TRBJ2-5 for the parts outside the CDR3, the full variable domain is GAGVSQSPRYKVTKRGQDVTLRCDPISSHATLYWYQQALGQGPEFLTYFNYEAQPDKSGLPSDRFSAERPEGSISTLTIQRTEQRDSAMYRCASSPSTSETQYFGPGTRLLVL.

Remarks on this clone: An end of the junction does not agree with germline; a read error may underlie this. The chain is built from TRBV18 and TRBJ1-2; tentative D call: TRBD1 (5 bases). Germline CDR1 KGHSH, CDR2 LQKENI. This CDR3 is 20 amino acids long. CDR3 amino acids: CASSPLALGTQAPLNYGYTF. CDR3 coding DNA: TGTGCCAGCTCTCCACTGGCACTCGGGACCCAAGCCCCCCTTAACTATGGCTACACCTTC.

The J gene is TRBJ2-7, the V gene TRBV6-2 or TRBV6-3; 13 bases are a match to TRBD2. Germline CDR1 reads MNHEY; CDR2 reads SVGEGT. The V and J ends lost 2 bases and 6 bases, in that order; junction bases with no gene match: 10. The length of the CDR3 is 17 residues. CDR3 in amino acids: CASSYLLLAGGPGEQYF. The CDR3 DNA reads TGTGCCAGCAGTTACCTCTTACTAGCGGGAGGGCCGGGCGAGCAGTACTTC.

This clone was detected a few times. The V and J genes are TRBV30 and TRBJ2-3, with 10 bases that match TRBD2. Germline V gene lookup returns CDR1 GTSNPN and CDR2 SVGIG (reference sequence). This CDR3 has 14 amino acids. Germline trimming cut 3 bases from V and 1 base from J; bases unmatched to any gene: 1. The CDR3 nucleotides are TGTGCCTGGAGGCTAGCGGGGGGCACAGATACGCAGTATTTT. Its translation: CAWRLAGGTDTQYF.

The chain uses TRBV11-3 and TRBJ2-3; 7 bases are shared with TRBD1. Per germline, CDR1 SGHNT and CDR2 YENEEA. Trimming at V came to 0 bases and at J to 7 bases, leaving 13 bases not matched to a gene. This CDR3 contains 17 residues. The CDR3 here is CASSLDRFKGAGNTQYF. CDR3 in DNA: TGTGCCAGCAGCTTAGACAGATTCAAGGGGGCAGGGAATACGCAGTATTTT.

In its sample, this clone was seen a few times. This chain uses TRBV3-1 (or the pseudogene TRBV3-2) with TRBJ1-3; weak D call: TRBD1 (5 bases). Trimming pared 2 bases from V and 0 bases from J, leaving 14 bases between. Per the germline V gene, CDR1 is LGHDT and CDR2 is YNNKEL (reference sequence). The CDR3 loop spans 17 amino acids. For the CDR3, the DNA is TGTGCCAGCAGCCAATCCGTTACAGGATACTCTGGAAACACCATATATTTT. This gives the protein CASSQSVTGYSGNTIYF.

The rearrangement uses TRBV7-2 and TRBJ2-3; unclear D gene. Trimming removed 2 bases at V and 0 bases at J, with 9 bases between. The CDR3 consists of 15 residues. The germline V gene has CDR1 SGHTA and CDR2 FQGNSA. CDR3 DNA: TGTGCCAGCAGCTTATTCGTGGCTAGCACAGATACGCAGTATTTT. Amino acid sequence: CASSLFVASTDTQYF.

In this sample, this clone turned up a few times. The chain combines TRBV3-1 (or the pseudogene TRBV3-2) with TRBJ1-5; 10 bases are shared with TRBD1. The CDR3 extends over 16 amino acids. J was trimmed by 9 bases and V by 4 bases; bases with no gene match: 12. Germline lookup yields CDR1 LGHDT and CDR2 YNNKEL (reference sequence). CDR3 sequence: CASSLGMTGGLWPQHF. The DNA for the CDR3 is TGTGCCAGCAGCCTCGGTATGACAGGGGGCCTTTGGCCCCAGCATTTT.

The chain uses TRBV5-6 and TRBJ2-2; D is uncertain. Trimming took off 4 bases at V and 7 bases at J, with 11 bases between the two ends. CDR3 length: 13 amino acids. Looked up from germline, CDR1 is SGHDT and CDR2 is YYEEEE. This CDR3 reads CASSGNSIGELFF. CDR3 nucleotide sequence: TGTGCCAGCAGCGGTAATTCGATCGGGGAGCTGTTTTTT.

The chain uses TRBV6-5 and TRBJ2-2, with 10 bases lining up with TRBD1. Trimming took 6 bases from V and 6 from J; bases not matched to a gene: 7. The CDR3 covers 15 residues. Germline lookup yields CDR1 MNHEY and CDR2 SVGAGI. The CDR3 nucleotides read TGTGCCAGCAGAGCGGGACAGGGGTCTCCCGGGGAGCTGTTTTTT. Its protein product is CASRAGQGSPGELFF.